This T cell receptor beta chain was recovered during a study of blood T cell repertoires in COVID-19. Study-level background: PBMCs, B-cell-depleted T cells, or T cells were the source of the cDNA or gDNA that made up the material.

Patients of the Seattle cohort, enrolled during active infection, were followed longitudinally. In the authors' workflow: Using reference gene primer amplification, nucleated cell counts were estimated. Only in-frame clones appear in the TCRdb table, and some are missing; sequencing was by immunoSEQ multiplex PCR. The DNA gave D and trimming, while V, J and clone size come from that table. The sample holds about 190,000 clones, roughly 87% seen once. The TCR sequence derives from a woman in her sixties or seventies with COVID-19, enrolled during active disease. Specimen: peripheral blood.

The CDR3 reads CSARDLRAFF. The CDR3 coding sequence is TGCAGTGCTAGAGACCTAAGAGCTTTCTTT. The rearrangement uses TRBV20-1 and TRBJ1-1; D is uncertain. This CDR3 comprises 10 residues. Germline V gene data show CDR1 as DFQATT and CDR2 as SNEGSKA (reference sequence). The V end was cut by 0 bases, the J end by 10 bases, with 6 bases between.